This record concerns one T cell receptor beta chain sequence. The source of the sample is a study of shared clonotypes between healthy human individuals. The authors ran the assay at deep level. Sequenced by immunoSEQ multiplex PCR; TCRdb stores in-frame clones only, minus some. The table shows 2 million to 2.5 million clones, with roughly 93% occurring only once. The CDR3 has 14 residues. CDR1 is LNHNV and CDR2 is YYDKDF in the germline V gene (reference sequence). V lost 6 bases to trimming and J lost 0 bases, with 10 bases between them. Sequenced: naive CD4+ T cells from PBMCs. Sample subset: CD45RA+ positively selected. V gene TRBV15 combines with J gene TRBJ2-3, with a possible D match to TRBD1 (5 bases). The TCR originated in a man aged 18 to 30 in good health. Some clones in this sample may be carry-over from other donors' samples. CDR3 nucleotide sequence: TGTGCCACCAGTTCCAGGGCGAGCACAGATACGCAGTATTTT. Encoded protein: CATSSRASTDTQYF. Together with reference TRBV15 and TRBJ2-3, the CDR3 gives the full variable domain: DAMVIQNPRYQVTQFGKPVTLSCSQTLNHNVMYWYQQKSSQAPKLLFHYYDKDFNNEADTPDNFQSRRPNTSFCFLDIRSPGLGDTAMYLCATSSRASTDTQYFGPGTRLTVL.